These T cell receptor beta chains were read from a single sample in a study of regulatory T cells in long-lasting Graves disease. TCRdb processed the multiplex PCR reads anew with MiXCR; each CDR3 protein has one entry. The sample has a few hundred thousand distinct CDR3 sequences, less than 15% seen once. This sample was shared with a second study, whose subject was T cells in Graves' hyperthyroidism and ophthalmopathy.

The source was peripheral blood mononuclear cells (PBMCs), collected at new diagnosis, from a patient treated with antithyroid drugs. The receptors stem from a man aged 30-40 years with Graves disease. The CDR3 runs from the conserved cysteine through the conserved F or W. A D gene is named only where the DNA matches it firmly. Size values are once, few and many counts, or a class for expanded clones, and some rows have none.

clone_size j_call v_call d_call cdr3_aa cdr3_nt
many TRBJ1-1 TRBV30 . CAWSSGVNTEAFF TGTGCCTGGAGCTCAGGCGTGAACACTGAAGCTTTCTTT
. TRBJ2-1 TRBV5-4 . CASSSLGGYNEQFF TGTGCCAGCAGCTCACTCGGGGGCTACAATGAGCAGTTCTTC
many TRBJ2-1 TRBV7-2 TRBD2 CASSPRTGLAGFPNEQFF TGTGCCAGCAGCCCTCGTACTGGACTAGCGGGATTTCCCAATGAGCAGTTCTTC
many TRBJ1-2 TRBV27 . CASSQGGSSGYTF TGTGCCAGCAGCCAGGGAGGTTCTTCTGGCTACACCTTC
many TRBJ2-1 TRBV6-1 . CASSKSGPRDEQFF TGTGCCAGCAGTAAATCCGGGCCGAGGGATGAGCAGTTCTTC
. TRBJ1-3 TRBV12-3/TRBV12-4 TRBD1 CASSPTGGYGNTIYF TGTGCCAGCAGTCCCACAGGGGGCTACGGAAACACCATATATTTT
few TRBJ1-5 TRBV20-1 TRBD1 CSARTGGQPQHF TGCAGTGCCAGGACAGGGGGTCAGCCCCAGCATTTT
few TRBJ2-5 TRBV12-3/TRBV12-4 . CASSPSGKLQETQYF TGTGCCAGCAGCCCCTCCGGAAAGCTTCAAGAGACCCAGTACTTC
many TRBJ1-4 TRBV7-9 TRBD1 CASSSWTGSNEKLFF TGTGCCAGCAGCTCCTGGACAGGCTCAAATGAAAAACTGTTTTTT
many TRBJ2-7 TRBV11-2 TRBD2 CASSLGGTILSYEQYF TGTGCCAGCAGCCTGGGGGGGACTATTCTCTCCTACGAGCAGTACTTC
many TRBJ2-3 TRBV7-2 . CASSSRPSGAITDTQYF TGTGCCAGCAGCTCCCGACCGAGCGGAGCGATCACAGATACGCAGTATTTT
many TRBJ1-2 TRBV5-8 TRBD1 CASSTTGGLQRSYGYTF TGTGCCAGCAGCACAACAGGGGGCTTACAGCGGTCCTATGGCTACACCTTC
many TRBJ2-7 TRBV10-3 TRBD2 CAISEYEREGHYEQYF TGTGCCATCAGTGAGTATGAGCGGGAGGGCCATTACGAGCAGTACTTC
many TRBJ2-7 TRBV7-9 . CASSRQGLAYEQYF TGTGCCAGCAGTAGGCAGGGCTTAGCCTACGAGCAGTACTTC
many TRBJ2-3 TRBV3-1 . CASSPFGSGSSTDTQYF TGTGCCAGCAGCCCCTTTGGGAGCGGGTCCTCCACAGATACGCAGTATTTT
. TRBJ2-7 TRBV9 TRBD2 CASSLTIETHKREGQNEQYF TGTGCCAGCTCACTTACTATTGAAACACATAAGCGGGAGGGCCAGAATGAGCAGTACTTC
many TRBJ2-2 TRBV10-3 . CAIRGLNTGELFF TGTGCCATCAGGGGATTAAACACCGGGGAGCTGTTTTTT
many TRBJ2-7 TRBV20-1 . CSATTTGDLYEQYF TGCAGTGCTACCACTACTGGGGACCTCTACGAGCAGTACTTC
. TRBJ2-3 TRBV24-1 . CATGSPSTDTQYF TGTGCCACCGGGTCCCCGAGCACAGATACGCAGTATTTT
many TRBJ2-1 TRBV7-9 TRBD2 CASSLLAGESEQFF TGTGCCAGCAGCTTACTAGCGGGAGAATCTGAGCAGTTCTTC
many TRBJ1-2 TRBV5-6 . CASSAGTGGYTF TGTGCCAGCAGCGCCGGGACGGGTGGCTACACCTTC
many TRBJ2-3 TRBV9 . CASSVEVGSGPSRDTQYF TGTGCCAGCAGCGTAGAAGTAGGGAGCGGACCCTCGAGAGATACGCAGTATTTT
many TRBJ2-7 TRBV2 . CASSTGIEQYF TGTGCCAGCAGCACAGGGATCGAGCAGTACTTC
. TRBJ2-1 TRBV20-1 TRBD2 CSARAVGLAGEQFF TGCAGTGCTAGAGCCGTGGGACTAGCGGGAGAGCAGTTCTTC
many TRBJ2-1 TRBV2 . CASKEEVPHEQFF TGTGCCAGCAAAGAGGAGGTCCCCCATGAGCAGTTCTTC
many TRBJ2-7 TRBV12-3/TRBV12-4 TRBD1 CASSGTGKAYEQYF TGTGCCAGCAGTGGGACAGGGAAGGCCTACGAGCAGTACTTC
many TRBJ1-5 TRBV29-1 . CSVGGSNQPQHF TGCAGCGTTGGGGGGAGCAATCAGCCCCAGCATTTT
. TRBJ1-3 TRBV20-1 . CSASLRGYGNTIYF TGCAGTGCTAGTTTGAGGGGCTATGGAAACACCATATATTTT
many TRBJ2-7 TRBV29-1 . CSVESSYEQYF TGCAGCGTCGAAAGCAGCTACGAGCAGTACTTC
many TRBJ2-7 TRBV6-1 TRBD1 CASSPDRVGGYEQYF TGTGCCAGCAGTCCGGACAGGGTAGGCGGCTACGAGCAGTACTTC
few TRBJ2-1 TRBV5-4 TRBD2 CASSFYTSGNNEQFF TGTGCCAGCAGCTTTTATACTAGCGGGAACAATGAGCAGTTCTTC
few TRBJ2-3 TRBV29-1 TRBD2 CSVPGEAGEFPDTQYF TGCAGCGTTCCGGGGGAGGCGGGAGAGTTCCCAGATACGCAGTATTTT
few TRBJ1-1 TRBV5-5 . CASSPEWGEAFF TGTGCCAGCAGCCCGGAGTGGGGAGAAGCTTTCTTT
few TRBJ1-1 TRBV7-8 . CASSLDSFTEAFF TGTGCCAGCAGCTTAGACAGTTTCACTGAAGCTTTCTTT
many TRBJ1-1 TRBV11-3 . CASSQGSGSTEAFF TGTGCCAGCAGCCAGGGGTCTGGGAGCACTGAAGCTTTCTTT
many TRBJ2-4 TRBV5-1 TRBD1 CASRPGGENIQYF TGCGCCAGCAGACCAGGGGGCGAAAACATTCAGTACTTC
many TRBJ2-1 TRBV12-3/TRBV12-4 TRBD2 CASSLYASGSNEQFF TGTGCCAGCAGTTTATATGCTAGCGGGAGTAATGAGCAGTTCTTC
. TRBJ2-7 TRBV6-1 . CASTRDPTDEQYF TGTGCCAGCACCCGGGATCCTACGGACGAGCAGTACTTC
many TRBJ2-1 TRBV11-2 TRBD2 CASSPKTSGRNEQFF TGTGCCAGCAGCCCTAAGACTAGCGGGAGGAATGAGCAGTTCTTC
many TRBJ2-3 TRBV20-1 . CSAAGSLADTQYF TGCAGTGCCGCCGGGAGTCTAGCAGATACGCAGTATTTT
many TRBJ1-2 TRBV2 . CASTITVGSGYTF TGTGCCAGCACTATAACAGTGGGATCCGGCTACACCTTC
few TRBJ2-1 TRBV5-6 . CASTIGGNEQFF TGTGCCAGCACCATTGGGGGGAATGAGCAGTTCTTC
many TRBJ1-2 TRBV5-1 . CASSVPGTLVGYTF TGCGCCAGCAGCGTCCCCGGGACCCTAGTCGGCTACACCTTC
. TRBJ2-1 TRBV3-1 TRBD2 CASRATVLADNEQFF TGTGCCAGCAGAGCCACCGTGCTAGCGGACAATGAGCAGTTCTTC
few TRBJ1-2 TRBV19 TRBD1 CASSTGQVGYTF TGTGCCAGTAGTACGGGACAGGTTGGCTACACCTTC